The 2 T cell receptor beta chains presented below share a single source sample, sequenced in a study of shared T cell receptors in the human thymus (dated by TCRdb to about 2021). Preparation of the library involved the immunoSEQ multiplex PCR assay. TCRdb holds this immuneACCESS table with in-frame rearrangements only. Some clones are missing; in checked studies, unresolved V genes explain under half, and the rest has no known cause. This sample gives about 380,000 clones in total; 95% of them show up just once. In total, the top ten clones hold 0.015% to 0.02% of the sample. The sample was thymocytes. These receptors were taken from a human donor.

This chain connects TRBV28 to TRBJ1-3; TRBD1 is a possible D gene (5 bases). Per the germline V gene, CDR1 is MDHEN and CDR2 is SYDVKM. This CDR3 has 19 residues. V was clipped by 3 bases and J by 0 bases, with 21 bases between them. The CDR3 spells CASSFYHRQGEISGNTIYF. The DNA for the CDR3 is TGTGCCAGCAGTTTCTACCATCGGCAGGGAGAGATCTCTGGAAACACCATATATTTT.

This chain joins TRBV7-4 and TRBJ1-2, with unresolved D. The CDR3 is 13 amino acids. V lost 8 bases and J lost 8, with 18 bases in between. CDR1 and CDR2 (germline): SGHVT, SQSDAQ. In DNA, the CDR3 is TGTGCCAGCGAGGCCCCCGGTCGAGGCGGCTACACCTTC. Protein sequence: CASEAPGRGGYTF.